One sample yielded the 8 T cell receptor beta chains listed below, sequenced in a study of blood T cell repertoires in COVID-19. Profiled with immunoSEQ multiplex PCR; TCRdb holds only in-frame clones, not every one. The sample has fewer than 65,000 clones; around 80% are singletons. The sample consisted of peripheral blood. These receptors originate from a human donor in a cohort sampled during active COVID-19.

The rearrangement joins TRBV6-4 to TRBJ1-1; 9 nucleotides line up with TRBD1. The ends lost 6 bases at V and 8 bases at J; junction bases unmatched: 22. This CDR3 is built from 18 residues. Germline V gene sequence: CDR1 MRHNA, CDR2 SNTAGT. The CDR3 DNA sequence: TGTGCCAGCAGACGGACAGGGGCCACTACACCGACGGCCCGGGAAGCTTTCTTT. Amino acids: CASRRTGATTPTAREAFF.

This chain connects TRBV28 to TRBJ2-2; tentative D call: TRBD2 (6 bases). V shed 6 bases and J shed 4 bases, with 18 bases lying between them. Looked up from germline, CDR1 is MDHEN and CDR2 is SYDVKM. The CDR3 covers 16 residues. The DNA for the CDR3 is TGTGCCAGCAGGCTAGCCCCGGGACTGATCACCGGGGAGCTGTTTTTT. It codes for CASRLAPGLITGELFF.

This clone was seen more than once but under ten times. The chain recombines TRBV11-2 with TRBJ1-1, with 9 bases that match TRBD1. V shed 2 bases and J 6 bases; nucleotides not matched to a gene: 13. The germline V gene has CDR1 SGHAT and CDR2 FQNNGV. CDR3 length: 17 residues. CDR3 residues: CASSLTVTGGVWPEAFF. The CDR3 nucleotides read TGTGCCAGCAGCTTAACTGTGACAGGGGGAGTCTGGCCTGAAGCTTTCTTT.

The chain uses TRBV7-6 and TRBJ2-1; 9 positions agree with TRBD1. Germline V CDR1 and CDR2: SGHVS, FNYEAQ. The CDR3 contains 15 residues. Trimming took 1 base from V and 9 from J; bases not matched to a gene: 7. CDR3 DNA sequence: TGTGCCAGCAGCTTAGGGGGGACAGGGTTTAGTGAGCAGTTCTTC. This encodes CASSLGGTGFSEQFF.

As DNA, the CDR3 is TGCGCCAGCACTGTGGCGGGAGGGCCAGGGCAAGAGACCCAGTACTTC. This sequence encodes CASTVAGGPGQETQYF. V and J are TRBV5-1 and TRBJ2-5; 9 positions match TRBD2. V dropped 6 bases and J dropped 2; count of bases not matched to a gene: 11. Germline CDR1 and CDR2: SGHRS and YFSETQ. This CDR3 has 16 amino acids. Full variable domain (outside the CDR3, taken from reference TRBV5-1 and TRBJ2-5): KAGVTQTPRYLIKTRGQQVTLSCSPISGHRSVSWYQQTPGQGLQFLFEYFSETQRNKGNFPGRFSGRQFSNSRSEMNVSTLELGDSALYLCASTVAGGPGQETQYFGPGTRLLVL.

The CDR3 loop reads CASSLVANEKLFF. The DNA for the CDR3 is TGTGCCAGCAGCTTAGTCGCTAATGAAAAACTGTTTTTT. This sequence joins TRBV7-9 and TRBJ1-4; no reliable D call. The V and J ends lost 1 base and 3 bases respectively, with 3 bases between them. Germline CDR1 reads SEHNR; CDR2 reads FQNEAQ (reference sequence). The CDR3 covers 13 residues. Looking up the rest from reference TRBV7-9 and TRBJ1-4 gives the full variable domain: DTGVSQNPRHKITKRGQNVTFRCDPISEHNRLYWYRQTLGQGPEFLTYFQNEAQLEKSRLLSDRFSAERPKGSFSTLEIQRTEQGDSAMYLCASSLVANEKLFFGSGTQLSVL.

The rearrangement uses TRBV24-1 and TRBJ1-2; D is unclear. Looked up from germline, CDR1 is KGHDR and CDR2 is SFDVKD. The V gene lost 9 bases and the J gene lost 6 bases, with 13 bases spanning the gap. The CDR3 extends over 12 amino acids. CDR3 DNA: TGTGCCACCGTGACACCTCAGGATGGCTACACCTTC. This sequence encodes CATVTPQDGYTF.

The chain employs TRBV18 and TRBJ1-2, with D tentatively TRBD1 (5 bases). Germline assignment: CDR1 KGHSH and CDR2 LQKENI. The CDR3 runs 15 residues. V was cut by 3 bases and J by 7 bases, with 18 bases left in between. The CDR3: CASSPLGTEGGGYTF. The CDR3 DNA reads TGTGCCAGCTCACCCCTGGGGACCGAGGGAGGTGGCTACACCTTC. The entire variable domain, with the rest obtained from reference TRBV18 and TRBJ1-2, is as follows: NAGVMQNPRHLVRRRGQEARLRCSPMKGHSHVYWYRQLPEEGLKFMVYLQKENIIDESGMPKERFSAEFPKEGPSILRIQQVVRGDSAAYFCASSPLGTEGGGYTFGSGTRLTVV.